Following are 32 T cell receptor beta chains from one sample sequenced in a study of response to subunit inactivated influenza vaccine. TCRdb called the RT-PCR reads again in MiXCR, with one record for every CDR3 protein. The repertoire consists of about 240,000 distinct CDR3 sequences, with 10% to 15% occurring once and the leading ten covering 7.5% to 10%. The sequenced sample was non-naive T cells sorted from PBMCs, obtained 14 days before vaccination. These TCRs come from a man between 45 and 60 years old who received an inactivated influenza vaccine.

This clonotype was counted only a few times. This chain joins TRBV5-6 and TRBJ2-1; 7 positions agree with TRBD2. CDR1 and CDR2 (germline): SGHDT, YYEEEE. The CDR3 totals 14 residues. J lost 1 base, V lost 3 bases, and 1 base had no gene match. CDR3 DNA: TGTGCCAGCAGCTCCGGGAGGTCCTACAATGAGCAGTTCTTC. Translation gives CASSSGRSYNEQFF.

This clonotype was counted many times. This chain links TRBV29-1 with TRBJ1-1; 10 nucleotides match TRBD1. V was clipped by 5 bases and J by 4 bases; unmatched bases: 4. This CDR3 is 13 amino acids long. CDR1 SQVTM and CDR2 ANQGSEA come from the germline V gene. The CDR3 DNA is TGCAGCGTTCGGACAGGGGGTATCACTGAAGCTTTCTTT. Its translation is CSVRTGGITEAFF.

This clonotype was picked up a small number of times. The chain couples TRBV28 to TRBJ1-2; D is uncertain. V gave up 2 bases and J gave up 7 bases, with 14 bases separating them. CDR3 length: 14 amino acids. CDR1 is MDHEN, CDR2 SYDVKM, per germline. CDR3 DNA sequence: TGTGCCAGCAGTTTACATATATGGGAACTTGGCTACACCTTC. Translated, it gives CASSLHIWELGYTF.

Only a few counts were recorded for this clonotype. The V gene is TRBV7-2, the J gene TRBJ1-2, with 11 bases identical to TRBD1. Germline CDR1 and CDR2: SGHTA and FQGNSA. The junction had 5 bases not matched to a gene; V was cut back by 5 bases and J by 3 bases. This CDR3 region has 15 residues. The CDR3 here is CASSLRTGGYYGYTF. CDR3 DNA: TGTGCCAGCAGCCTAAGGACAGGGGGCTACTATGGCTACACCTTC.

The chain couples TRBV20-1 to TRBJ2-7; D might be TRBD1 (5 bases). The CDR3 runs 14 residues. Per the germline V gene, CDR1 is DFQATT and CDR2 is SNEGSKA (reference sequence). V gave up 0 bases and J gave up 2 bases, with 11 bases separating them. CDR3 bases: TGCAGTGCTAGAGATCATAAGGGGCCCTACGAGCAGTACTTC. Its translation is CSARDHKGPYEQYF.

This clonotype occurred many times. The CDR3 loop reads CATSRGAGGPFEQYF. CDR3 nucleotide sequence: TGTGCCACCAGCAGAGGCGCGGGAGGGCCATTCGAGCAGTACTTC. The chain carries TRBV15 and TRBJ2-7; 9 bases fit TRBD2. The CDR3 contains 15 residues. Germline V gene sequence: CDR1 LNHNV, CDR2 YYDKDF (reference sequence). Unmatched junction bases numbered 7, after V lost 1 base and J lost 6 bases.

In this sample, this clonotype turned up a few times. The chain combines TRBV19 with TRBJ1-5; 9 bases align to TRBD1. V lost 3 bases to trimming and J lost 4 bases; unmatched junction nucleotides: 10. CDR1 is LNHDA, CDR2 SQIVND, per germline (reference sequence). The CDR3 is made up of 17 amino acids. The CDR3 DNA reads TGTGCCAGTAGTATGCCCGCCGGGACAGGGTTAAATCAGCCCCAGCATTTT. This translates into CASSMPAGTGLNQPQHF.

This clonotype was detected a few times. The chain combines TRBV2 with TRBJ2-7; the match to TRBD2 covers 11 bases. J gave up 7 bases and V 7 bases, and 9 bases lay outside the gene matches. This CDR3 has 14 residues. Germline V gene lookup returns CDR1 SNHLY and CDR2 FYNNEI. The CDR3: CASKGVAGGQEQYF. The DNA of the CDR3 is TGTGCCAGCAAGGGAGTAGCGGGAGGGCAGGAGCAGTACTTC.

This clonotype was counted only a few times. The chain uses TRBV6-2 or TRBV6-3 and TRBJ2-5; D is perhaps TRBD2 (7 bases). Trimming cost V 6 bases and J 5 bases, with 16 bases left between them. CDR3 length: 14 residues. Germline values: CDR1 MNHEY, CDR2 SVGEGT. CDR3 sequence (DNA): TGTGCCAGCAGGGTGGGGGGGGGCCAGGAGACCCAGTACTTC. Residues: CASRVGGGQETQYF.

This clonotype occurred a few times. V is TRBV20-1 and J is TRBJ1-5; TRBD1 might be the D (6 bases). This CDR3 contains 14 residues. The germline V gene has CDR1 DFQATT and CDR2 SNEGSKA (reference sequence). Trimming shortened V by 3 bases and J by 1 base, and 10 bases separated the two germline ends. CDR3 nucleotides: TGCAGTGCTAGCGGACAGACAAGCAATCAGCCCCAGCATTTT. Its translation is CSASGQTSNQPQHF.

Ten or more counts support this clonotype. The genes are TRBV9 and TRBJ2-5; D tentatively reads TRBD1 or TRBD2 (5 bases each). CDR1 and CDR2 from the germline V gene are SGDLS and YYNGEE. The V gene lost 2 bases and the J gene lost 5 bases, with 16 bases spanning the gap. The CDR3 is 15 amino acids. CDR3 region: CASSVGTEPAETQYF. The CDR3 DNA follows: TGTGCCAGCAGCGTGGGGACCGAGCCTGCGGAGACCCAGTACTTC.

The chain uses TRBV5-1 and TRBJ1-1; D gene ambiguous. V gave up 4 bases and J gave up 6 bases, with 13 bases separating them. Germline V gene data show CDR1 as SGHRS and CDR2 as YFSETQ. The CDR3 has 13 amino acids. CDR3 in amino acids: CASSLEWAAEAFF. CDR3 bases: TGCGCCAGCAGCCTGGAGTGGGCGGCTGAAGCTTTCTTT.

This chain uses TRBV5-4 with TRBJ2-7; TRBD1 matches at 8 bases. This CDR3 spans 15 amino acids. V lost 3 bases, J lost 5 bases, and 10 bases stayed unmatched. Germline V CDR1 and CDR2: SGHNT, YYREEE (reference sequence). CDR3 DNA sequence: TGTGCCAGCAGCTCTTCAGGGGGCCCTTCGAACGAGCAGTACTTC. It encodes CASSSSGGPSNEQYF. Filled out from reference TRBV5-4 and TRBJ2-7, the complete variable domain reads ETGVTQSPTHLIKTRGQQVTLRCSSQSGHNTVSWYQQALGQGPQFIFQYYREEENGRGNFPPRFSGLQFPNYSSELNVNALELDDSALYLCASSSSGGPSNEQYFGPGTRLTVT.

There are many counts of this clonotype. The chain is built from TRBV28 and TRBJ2-7; 8 nucleotides agree with TRBD1. The CDR3 extends over 14 amino acids. Per germline, CDR1 MDHEN and CDR2 SYDVKM. V dropped 5 bases and J dropped 1; count of bases not matched to a gene: 4. The DNA for the CDR3 is TGTGCCAGCAGTCGACAGGGGATTTCCTACGAGCAGTACTTC. It yields the protein CASSRQGISYEQYF.

This clonotype appeared a few times. The CDR3 DNA follows: TGTGCCAGCAGCTTGAGACAGGTGAACACTGAAGCTTTCTTT. It codes for CASSLRQVNTEAFF. The chain employs TRBV5-6 and TRBJ1-1, with a tentative D call TRBD1 (6 bases). CDR3 length equals 14 residues. V lost 1 base, J lost 0 bases, and 7 bases lay in between. Looked up from germline, CDR1 is SGHDT and CDR2 is YYEEEE.

This clonotype was found many times. The V call is TRBV5-1, the J call TRBJ2-5; 7 bases map to TRBD1. The CDR3 sequence is 15 residues long. Germline CDR1 reads SGHRS; CDR2 reads YFSETQ. V gave up 4 bases and J gave up 1 base; unmatched junction bases: 7. CDR3 residues: CASSGLGQSQETQYF. The CDR3 DNA follows: TGCGCCAGCAGCGGCCTGGGACAGAGCCAAGAGACCCAGTACTTC.

This clonotype came up a few times. This chain connects TRBV20-1 to TRBJ1-5; TRBD1 is a possible D gene (6 bases). Germline V gives CDR1 DFQATT, CDR2 SNEGSKA (reference sequence). V lost 5 bases, J lost 5 bases, and 13 bases lay in between. CDR3 length equals 13 residues. This CDR3 reads CSAQGTADQPQHF. DNA for the CDR3: TGCAGTGCTCAGGGGACGGCCGATCAGCCCCAGCATTTT.

This clonotype was seen ten or more times. J is TRBJ2-2 and V is TRBV4-2, with no clear D. The CDR3 runs 15 residues. The germline V and J ends were trimmed by 5 bases and 2 bases, with 12 bases remaining between them. Germline V gene data show CDR1 as LGHNA and CDR2 as YNFKEQ. CDR3: CASSKATFNTGELFF. CDR3 in DNA: TGTGCCAGCAGCAAAGCGACTTTCAACACCGGGGAGCTGTTTTTT.

This clonotype was found many times. The J gene is TRBJ2-6, the V gene TRBV5-1; D unclear. Per the germline V gene, CDR1 is SGHRS and CDR2 is YFSETQ. There are 15 residues in the CDR3. V lost 4 bases, J lost 0 bases, and 8 bases lay in between. The CDR3 protein is CASSVTTSGANVLTF. The CDR3 nucleotides are TGCGCCAGCAGCGTTACAACCTCTGGGGCCAACGTCCTGACTTTC.

By share of the sample, this clonotype is medium-sized (0.01 to 0.1%). The chain employs TRBV6-5 and TRBJ1-5, with 8 bases lining up with TRBD1. CDR3 length: 14 amino acids. Germline V gene lookup returns CDR1 MNHEY and CDR2 SVGAGI. V trimming: 7 bases; J trimming: 10 bases; junction bases outside the gene matches: 12. The CDR3 loop reads CASINRQGWNPQHF. In DNA, the CDR3 is TGTGCCAGCATAAACCGACAGGGGTGGAATCCCCAGCATTTT.

This rearrangement joins TRBV28 to TRBJ1-1; 8 bases map to TRBD1. V trimming: 4 bases; J trimming: 2 bases; junction bases outside the gene matches: 9. The CDR3 runs 16 residues. Germline CDR1 reads MDHEN; CDR2 reads SYDVKM. This chain's CDR3 is CASSYPWTGRNTEAFF. The CDR3 nucleotides are TGTGCCAGCAGTTACCCCTGGACAGGGAGAAACACTGAAGCTTTCTTT.

This clonotype was seen many times. This chain links TRBV20-1 with TRBJ2-3; 8 nucleotides agree with TRBD2. The CDR3 runs 15 residues. Trimming cost V 6 bases and J 0 bases; bases outside gene matches: 8. CDR1 is DFQATT, CDR2 SNEGSKA, per germline (reference sequence). The CDR3 sequence is CSAQESSGSTDTQYF. The CDR3 DNA reads TGCAGTGCCCAGGAGTCTAGCGGGAGCACAGATACGCAGTATTTT.

The V call is TRBV12-3 or TRBV12-4, the J call TRBJ2-2; no clear D. V lost 6 bases and J 6 bases, leaving 14 bases between the germline ends. The CDR3 is 14 residues long. The CDR3 region is CASSHFLTSGELFF. The CDR3, as DNA: TGTGCCAGCAGCCACTTTCTCACCTCCGGGGAGCTGTTTTTT.

This clonotype occurred once. The CDR3 reads CAWSVRKGGQLSNTGELFF. The CDR3, as DNA: TGTGCCTGGAGTGTAAGGAAGGGGGGGCAATTATCGAACACCGGGGAGCTGTTTTTT. The chain carries TRBV30 and TRBJ2-2, with D maybe TRBD2 (7 bases). The V end lost 0 bases, the J end lost 0 bases, and 20 bases lay between the germline ends. Per the germline V gene, CDR1 is GTSNPN and CDR2 is SVGIG (reference sequence). The CDR3 has 19 residues. Looking up the rest from reference TRBV30 and TRBJ2-2 gives the full variable domain: SQTIHQWPATLVQPVGSPLSLECTVEGTSNPNLYWYRQAAGRGLQLLFYSVGIGQISSEVPQNLSASRPQDRQFILSSKKLLLSDSGFYLCAWSVRKGGQLSNTGELFFGEGSRLTVL.

This chain links TRBV3-1 with TRBJ2-7; weak D call: TRBD1 (6 bases). The CDR3 covers 16 residues. The V gene lost 1 base and the J gene lost 4 bases, with 17 bases spanning the gap. Germline assignment: CDR1 LGHDT and CDR2 YNNKEL (reference sequence). The CDR3 DNA reads TGTGCCAGCAGCCAAGCAGGGGACGCCCCTGTATACGAGCAGTACTTC. It codes for CASSQAGDAPVYEQYF.

This clonotype occurred a few times. V usage is TRBV3-1 and J usage is TRBJ2-7; D unresolved. Germline V lookup: CDR1 LGHDT, CDR2 YNNKEL (reference sequence). Trimming removed 0 bases from V and 2 bases from J, with 14 bases in between. There are 16 residues in the CDR3. The CDR3 loop is CASSQDWEVPTYEQYF. The DNA of the CDR3 is TGTGCCAGCAGCCAAGATTGGGAAGTACCCACCTACGAGCAGTACTTC.

The chain joins TRBV12-3 or TRBV12-4 to TRBJ2-1; 7 bases fit TRBD2. Trimming removed 6 bases from V and 7 bases from J; junction bases left unmatched: 12. The CDR3 consists of 15 residues. The CDR3 region is CASRYRRGLDNEQFF. CDR3 nucleotides: TGTGCCAGCAGATACCGGCGGGGGTTAGATAATGAGCAGTTCTTC.

This clonotype has a count of ten or more. V and J are TRBV7-2 and TRBJ2-1, with TRBD2 identical over 9 bases. V trimming: 2 bases; J trimming: 4 bases; junction bases outside the gene matches: 9. Germline values: CDR1 SGHTA, CDR2 FQGNSA. The length of the CDR3 is 17 residues. CDR3 protein: CASSLRAGGVKYNEQFF. The CDR3 DNA sequence: TGTGCCAGCAGCTTAAGGGCGGGGGGGGTTAAGTACAATGAGCAGTTCTTC. The full variable domain, its missing parts supplied by reference TRBV7-2 and TRBJ2-1, is GAGVSQSPSNKVTEKGKDVELRCDPISGHTALYWYRQSLGQGLEFLIYFQGNSAPDKSGLPSDRFSAERTGGSVSTLTIQRTQQEDSAVYLCASSLRAGGVKYNEQFFGPGTRLTVL.

In this sample, this clonotype turned up a few times. This chain uses TRBV15 with TRBJ1-1; D call uncertain. V was pared by 1 base and J by 3 bases, with 15 bases between. The CDR3 runs 16 residues. CDR1 and CDR2 (germline): LNHNV, YYDKDF (reference sequence). CDR3 in DNA: TGTGCCACCAGCAGAGCCAGGCTCCTCCCGGACACTGAAGCTTTCTTT. This encodes CATSRARLLPDTEAFF.

V is TRBV14 and J is TRBJ2-7; 8 positions match TRBD2. J lost 3 bases, V lost 3 bases, and 7 bases had no gene match. This CDR3 region has 15 residues. The germline CDR1 and CDR2 sequences are SGHDN and FVKESK. CDR3 sequence (DNA): TGTGCCAGCAGCCAGATGCTCGCGGGGGGCTACGAGCAGTACTTC. Translated, it gives CASSQMLAGGYEQYF.

The J gene is TRBJ2-2, the V gene TRBV6-5; D ambiguous. This CDR3 has 14 residues. V was shortened by 4 bases and J by 0 bases, with 6 bases between the two germline ends. CDR1 and CDR2 (germline): MNHEY, SVGAGI. CDR3 protein: CASSSPANTGELFF. The CDR3, as DNA: TGTGCCAGCAGTTCGCCAGCGAACACCGGGGAGCTGTTTTTT.

The sample holds a few counts of this clonotype. This rearrangement joins TRBV6-5 to TRBJ2-7; tentatively, D is TRBD1 (6 bases). Germline-derived CDR1 and CDR2 are MNHEY and SVGAGI. The CDR3 consists of 15 residues. With 2 bases removed from V and 2 bases from J, the gap between germline ends came to 13 bases. As DNA, the CDR3 is TGTGCCAGCAGTTACAGCCCGGACAGAGCCTACGAGCAGTACTTC. Amino acid sequence: CASSYSPDRAYEQYF.